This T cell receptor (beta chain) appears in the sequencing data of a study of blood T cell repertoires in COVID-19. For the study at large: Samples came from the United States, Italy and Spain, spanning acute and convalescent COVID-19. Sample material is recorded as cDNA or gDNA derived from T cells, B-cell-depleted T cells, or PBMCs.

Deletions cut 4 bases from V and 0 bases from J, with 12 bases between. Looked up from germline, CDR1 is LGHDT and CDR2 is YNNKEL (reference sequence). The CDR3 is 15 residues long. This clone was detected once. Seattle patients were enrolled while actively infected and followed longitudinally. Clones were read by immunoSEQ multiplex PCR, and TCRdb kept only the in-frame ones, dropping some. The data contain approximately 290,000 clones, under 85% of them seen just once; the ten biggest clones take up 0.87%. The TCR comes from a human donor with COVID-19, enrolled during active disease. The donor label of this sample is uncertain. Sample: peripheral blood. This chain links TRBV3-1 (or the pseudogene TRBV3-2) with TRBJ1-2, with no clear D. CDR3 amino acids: CASSPGGGANYGYTF. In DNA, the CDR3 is TGTGCCAGCAGCCCTGGCGGCGGAGCTAACTATGGCTACACCTTC.